Listed below are T cell receptor beta chains from one sample, sequenced in a study of CD8+CD57+ T cells in acquired aplastic anemia. Each CDR3 protein gets one entry after TCRdb re-called the reads with MiXCR. Seen here are fewer than 200,000 distinct CDR3 sequences, around half observed once, and the top ten hold 0.85% to 1.2%. Sequencing was done on a sample of sorted CD4+, CD8+, or CD8+CD57+ T cells (not recorded which) from PBMCs. These receptors came from a human donor with aplastic anemia. Both conserved end residues are part of each CDR3. Fields, in order: clone size, J gene, V gene, D gene, CDR3 protein, CDR3 DNA. The D gene is left open where the match is weak. Rows give clone size only sometimes, using once, few, many, or a class for an expanded clone.

>many|TRBJ1-2|TRBV11-2|.
CASSSPQRVANYGYTF
TGTGCCAGCAGCTCCCCCCAGAGGGTAGCTAACTATGGCTACACCTTC
>many|TRBJ2-1|TRBV7-2|.
CASSLSGAGKSYNEQFF
TGTGCCAGCAGCTTATCAGGTGCTGGGAAGTCCTACAATGAGCAGTTCTTC
>.|TRBJ2-5|TRBV6-1|TRBD2
CASGELAGGSETQYF
TGCGCCAGCGGAGAACTAGCGGGGGGGTCAGAGACCCAGTACTTC
>few|TRBJ2-7|TRBV24-1|.
CAPRGFEQYF
TGTGCCCCGAGGGGATTCGAGCAGTACTTC
>.|TRBJ2-5|TRBV20-1|.
CSARVGGAQYF
TGCAGTGCTAGGGTAGGAGGGGCCCAGTACTTC
>many|TRBJ1-5|TRBV19|.
CASSMTVSNQPQHF
TGTGCCAGTAGTATGACGGTTAGCAATCAGCCCCAGCATTTT
>many|TRBJ2-5|TRBV20-1|TRBD2
CSAPERGGKTQYF
TGCAGTGCTCCGGAGCGGGGGGGCAAGACCCAGTACTTC
>.|TRBJ2-7|TRBV20-1|TRBD2
CSANSLAGGSYEQYF
TGCAGTGCGAACTCACTAGCGGGAGGGAGCTACGAGCAGTACTTC
>few|TRBJ2-7|TRBV11-2|.
CASSPLQISYERYF
TGTGCCAGCAGCCCTCTACAGATTTCCTACGAGCGGTACTTC
>few|TRBJ1-5|TRBV6-2/TRBV6-3|.
CASSYSIHQPQHF
TGTGCCAGCAGTTACTCTATACATCAGCCCCAGCATTTT
>many|TRBJ2-6|TRBV2|.
CASSEPRGISGANVLTF
TGTGCCAGCAGTGAACCTAGAGGGATCTCTGGGGCCAACGTCCTGACTTTC
>.|TRBJ1-4|TRBV6-1|.
CASSTGGAPNEKLFF
TGTGCCAGCAGTACGGGAGGGGCCCCGAATGAAAAACTGTTTTTT
>.|TRBJ1-6|TRBV15|.
CATSRAREGNSPLHF
TGTGCCACCAGCAGAGCGCGGGAGGGTAATTCACCCCTCCACTTT
>.|TRBJ2-7|TRBV6-2/TRBV6-3|.
CASSLSDRLNTYEQYF
TGTGCCAGCAGTCTAAGCGACAGGCTTAACACCTACGAGCAGTACTTC
>many|TRBJ2-7|TRBV13|TRBD1
CASSRYGTGGPVGF
TGTGCCAGCAGCAGATATGGGACAGGGGGCCCTGTTGGGTTC
>.|TRBJ2-5|TRBV29-1|TRBD1
CSVAGTGQETQYF
TGCAGCGTCGCCGGGACAGGGCAAGAGACCCAGTACTTC
>many|TRBJ2-7|TRBV6-1|TRBD1
CASHRGSYEQYF
TGTGCCAGCCACAGGGGATCCTACGAGCAGTACTTC
>few|TRBJ2-7|TRBV9|.
CASSVGGRTEGEQYF
TGTGCCAGCAGCGTAGGCGGTAGGACCGAAGGCGAGCAGTACTTC
>many|TRBJ1-2|TRBV20-1|.
CSARALLSRGGYTF
TGCAGTGCTAGAGCGCTCTTATCCCGGGGGGGCTACACCTTC
>.|TRBJ1-6|TRBV10-3|TRBD1
CAISADRVLNSPLHF
TGTGCCATCAGTGCTGACAGGGTACTTAATTCACCCCTCCACTTT
>few|TRBJ2-7|TRBV7-2|TRBD1
CASSLAGTGGYEQYF
TGTGCCAGCAGCTTAGCTGGGACAGGGGGCTACGAGCAGTACTTC
>many|TRBJ1-2|TRBV4-2|TRBD1
CASSLDTGQGLSIGYTF
TGTGCCAGCAGCCTAGATACAGGACAGGGGTTATCGATTGGCTACACCTTC
>.|TRBJ1-4|TRBV19|.
CASSIRPRDNEKLFF
TGTGCCAGTAGTATACGACCGAGGGATAATGAAAAACTGTTTTTT
>few|TRBJ1-1|TRBV7-6|.
CASSRPSGEAFF
TGTGCCAGCAGCCGACCTTCAGGGGAAGCTTTCTTT
>many|TRBJ1-3|TRBV2|.
CASSEKGILASGNTIYF
TGTGCCAGCAGTGAGAAGGGGATCCTTGCCTCTGGAAACACCATATATTTT
>.|TRBJ1-6|TRBV4-2|.
CASSQEGQNSPLHF
TGTGCCAGCAGCCAAGAGGGCCAAAATTCACCCCTCCACTTT
>.|TRBJ2-1|TRBV24-1|TRBD2
CATSSGAGGPREQFF
TGTGCCACCAGCTCGGGAGCGGGAGGGCCCCGGGAGCAGTTCTTC
>many|TRBJ1-5|TRBV4-2|.
CASSLGDGSSNQPQHF
TGTGCCAGCAGCCTTGGGGACGGGTCTAGCAATCAGCCCCAGCATTTT
>.|TRBJ2-5|TRBV7-2|.
CASSLGGQTQETQYF
TGTGCCAGCAGCTTAGGTGGACAGACCCAAGAGACCCAGTACTTC
>.|TRBJ2-5|TRBV2|TRBD2
CASSEGTSRTQYF
TGTGCCAGCAGTGAAGGGACTAGCAGGACCCAGTACTTC
>.|TRBJ1-6|TRBV7-9|.
CASSNSHYSPLHF
TGTGCCAGCAGCAACTCACACTATTCACCCCTCCACTTT
>.|TRBJ2-4|TRBV20-1|.
CSARDRLRDIQYF
TGCAGTGCTAGAGATCGGTTACGGGACATTCAGTACTTC
>few|TRBJ2-7|TRBV2|.
CASNGGTYEQYF
TGTGCCAGCAATGGGGGTACCTACGAGCAGTACTTC
>.|TRBJ1-2|TRBV12-3/TRBV12-4|.
CASSARGLPGSNYGYTF
TGTGCCAGCAGTGCACGGGGGTTGCCAGGGAGCAACTATGGCTACACCTTC
>.|TRBJ2-5|TRBV5-1|.
CASRSLGGGRETQYF
TGCGCCAGCAGAAGTCTTGGGGGGGGCCGAGAGACCCAGTACTTC
>.|TRBJ2-3|TRBV10-3|.
CATRVRGQPSDTQYF
TGTGCCACTAGGGTCCGGGGGCAGCCCTCAGATACGCAGTATTTT
>.|TRBJ1-2|TRBV29-1|.
CSTGLNYGYTF
TGCAGCACGGGACTCAATTATGGCTACACCTTC